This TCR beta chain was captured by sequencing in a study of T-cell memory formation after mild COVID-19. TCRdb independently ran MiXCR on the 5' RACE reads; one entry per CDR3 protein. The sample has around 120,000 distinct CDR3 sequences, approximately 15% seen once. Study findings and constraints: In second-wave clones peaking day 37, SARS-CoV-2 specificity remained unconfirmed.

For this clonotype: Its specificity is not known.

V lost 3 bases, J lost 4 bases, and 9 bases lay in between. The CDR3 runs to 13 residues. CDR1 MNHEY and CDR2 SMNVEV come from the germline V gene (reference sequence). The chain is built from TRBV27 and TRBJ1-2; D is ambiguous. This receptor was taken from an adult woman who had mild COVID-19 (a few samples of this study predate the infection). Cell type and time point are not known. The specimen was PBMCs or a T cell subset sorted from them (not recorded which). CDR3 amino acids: CASSFSAGYGYTF. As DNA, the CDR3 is TGTGCCAGCAGTTTTTCTGCCGGCTATGGCTACACCTTC.